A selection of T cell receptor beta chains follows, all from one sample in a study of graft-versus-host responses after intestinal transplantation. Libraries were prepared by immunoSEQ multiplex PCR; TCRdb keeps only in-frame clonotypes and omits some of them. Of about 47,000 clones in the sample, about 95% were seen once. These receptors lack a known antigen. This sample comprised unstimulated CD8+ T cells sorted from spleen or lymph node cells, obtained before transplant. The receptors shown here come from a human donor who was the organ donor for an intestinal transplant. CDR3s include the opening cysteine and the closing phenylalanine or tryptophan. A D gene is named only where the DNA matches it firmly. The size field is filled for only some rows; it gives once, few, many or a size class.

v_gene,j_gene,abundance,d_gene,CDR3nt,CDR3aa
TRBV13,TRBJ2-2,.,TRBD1,TGTGCCAGCAGCTCCGGGACAGGGGGTGTCACCGGGGAGCTGTTTTTT,CASSSGTGGVTGELFF
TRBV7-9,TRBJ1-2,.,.,TGTGCCAGCAGCTTAGAATTTTTTGGGACACAAAACTATGGCTACACCTTC,CASSLEFFGTQNYGYTF
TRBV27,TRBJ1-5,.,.,TGTGCCAGCAGACCGAACCTCGGGGGGACGCATCAGCCCCAGCATTTT,CASRPNLGGTHQPQHF
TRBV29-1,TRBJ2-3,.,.,TGCAGCGTTGTTTTTCGGTTGGAGAGCACAGATACGCAGTATTTT,CSVVFRLESTDTQYF
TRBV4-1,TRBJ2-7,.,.,TGCGCCAGCAGCCCCGACGGCAGAGAGCAGTACTTC,CASSPDGREQYF
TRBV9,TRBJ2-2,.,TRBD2,TGTGCCAGCAGCGGACGGGGGGGCGACAGGCTGAACACCGGGGAGCTGTTTTTT,CASSGRGGDRLNTGELFF
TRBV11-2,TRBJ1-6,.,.,TGTGCCAGCAGCCCCTGGGACCTCCGGGCGAATTCACCCCTCCACTTT,CASSPWDLRANSPLHF
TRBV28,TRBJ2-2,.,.,TGTGCCAGCAGTTTGTATGGGGTGTGGCGAACGAACACCGGGGAGCTGTTTTTT,CASSLYGVWRTNTGELFF
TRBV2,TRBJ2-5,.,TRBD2,TGTGCCAGCAAACCTGCCTGGGCTAGCGGGGGCCAAGAGACCCAGTACTTC,CASKPAWASGGQETQYF
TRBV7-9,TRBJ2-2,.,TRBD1,TGTGCCAGCAGCCTGATGACAGGGGACACCGGGGAGCTGTTTTTT,CASSLMTGDTGELFF
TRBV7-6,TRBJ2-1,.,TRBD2,TGTGCCAGCAGCCCTACGCCAGCGGGGGCAACCAATGAGCAGTTCTTC,CASSPTPAGATNEQFF
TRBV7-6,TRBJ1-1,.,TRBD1,TGTGCCAGCAGCACAGGGACAGGGCCGGGGAACACTGAAGCTTTCTTT,CASSTGTGPGNTEAFF
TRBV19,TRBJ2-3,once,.,TGTGCCAGTAGTATACAGACTCGGGGAGATACGCAGTATTTT,CASSIQTRGDTQYF
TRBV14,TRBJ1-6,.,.,TGTGCCAGCAGCCAATCCATTTATAATTCACCCCTCCACTTT,CASSQSIYNSPLHF
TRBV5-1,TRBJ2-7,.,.,TGCGCCAGCAGCTCGGACGCTTCCTACGAGCAGTACTTC,CASSSDASYEQYF
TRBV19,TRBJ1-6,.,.,TGTGCCAGTAGTATGGGTAACAGTTGGGGTTCACCCCTCCACTTT,CASSMGNSWGSPLHF
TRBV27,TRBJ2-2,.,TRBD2,TGTGCCAGCAGCGCCGCGTTAGCGGGGGGGCAGGGCAACGGGGAGCTGTTTTTT,CASSAALAGGQGNGELFF
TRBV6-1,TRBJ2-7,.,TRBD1,TGTGCCAGCAGTGAAGGTAGGGGACAGTCCTACGAGCAGTACTTC,CASSEGRGQSYEQYF
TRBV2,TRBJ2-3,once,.,TGTGCCAGCACACCGCTTATAGCAGCGAGCACAGATACGCAGTATTTT,CASTPLIAASTDTQYF
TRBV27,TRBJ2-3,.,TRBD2,TGTGCCAGCAGTCTCACCACCGGGACTAGCGGTTTCACAGATACGCAGTATTTT,CASSLTTGTSGFTDTQYF
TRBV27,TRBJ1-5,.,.,TGTGCCAGCAGTTTAAGGGGACCTAATCAGCCCCAGCATTTT,CASSLRGPNQPQHF
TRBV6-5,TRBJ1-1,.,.,TGTGCCAGCAGTGCTACCGGGGGGAACACTGAAGCTTTCTTT,CASSATGGNTEAFF